This T cell receptor (beta chain) was recorded in a study of T cell responses to AZD1222 COVID-19 vaccine. Notes on the study in general: Donors skewed white British and female; clonal diversity was possibly underestimated. Receipt of two AZD1222 doses was followed by a rise in Spike-specific TCR breadth and depth.

With regard to this clone: Antigen: not known.

Libraries were prepared by immunoSEQ multiplex PCR; TCRdb keeps only in-frame clonotypes and omits some of them. The table lists about 180,000 clones, 70% to 90% of them singletons, with approximately 0.5% in the top ten. This CDR3 spans 15 amino acids. Germline CDR1 reads GTSNPN; CDR2 reads SVGIG (reference sequence). V lost 5 bases to trimming and J lost 0 bases; unmatched junction nucleotides: 8. The chain employs TRBV30 and TRBJ2-3, with 7 bases aligning to TRBD2. The input for sequencing was peripheral blood, taken on day 0 of AZD1222 vaccination. This receptor was taken from an adult in good health. The CDR3 nucleotides read TGTGCCTGGTCGAGACTAGCCCATAGCACAGATACGCAGTATTTT. It yields the protein CAWSRLAHSTDTQYF.